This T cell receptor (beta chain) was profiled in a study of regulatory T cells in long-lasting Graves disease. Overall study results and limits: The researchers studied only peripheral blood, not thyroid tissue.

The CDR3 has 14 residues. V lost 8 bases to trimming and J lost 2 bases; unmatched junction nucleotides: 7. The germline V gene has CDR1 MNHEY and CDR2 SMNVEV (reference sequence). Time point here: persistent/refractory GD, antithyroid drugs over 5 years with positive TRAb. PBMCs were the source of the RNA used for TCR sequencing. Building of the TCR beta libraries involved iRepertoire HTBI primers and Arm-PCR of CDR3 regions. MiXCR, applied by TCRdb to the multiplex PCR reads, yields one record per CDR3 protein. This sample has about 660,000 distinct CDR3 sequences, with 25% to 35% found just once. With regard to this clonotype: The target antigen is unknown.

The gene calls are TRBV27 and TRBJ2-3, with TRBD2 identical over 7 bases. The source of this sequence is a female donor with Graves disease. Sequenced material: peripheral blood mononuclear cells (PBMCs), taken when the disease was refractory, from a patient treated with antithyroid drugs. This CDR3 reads CASSTSGNTDTQYF. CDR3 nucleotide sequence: TGTGCCAGCTCGACCAGCGGGAACACAGATACGCAGTATTTT.